This T cell receptor beta chain was found in a study of blood T cell repertoires in COVID-19. Whole-study context: The study drew acute and convalescent COVID-19 samples from the United States, Italy and Spain. Sample material is recorded as cDNA or gDNA derived from T cells, B-cell-depleted T cells, or PBMCs.

Only in-frame clones appear in the TCRdb table, and some are missing; sequencing was by immunoSEQ multiplex PCR. The sample consists of 200,000 to 300,000 clones, 75% to 90% of them appearing once. This clone was seen more than once but under ten times. Germline values: CDR1 SNHLY, CDR2 FYNNEI. The length of the CDR3 is 14 residues. Trimming left V 7 bases short and J 5 bases short, with 14 bases between. The source is a woman between 40 and 55 years old with acute or convalescent COVID-19. The source material was peripheral blood. V and J are TRBV2 and TRBJ1-4; the D gene is possibly TRBD1 (6 bases). The CDR3 DNA follows: TGTGCCAGCAATGGGGGCCCGGGGAATGAAAAACTGTTTTTT. Its translation is CASNGGPGNEKLFF.